This T cell receptor (beta chain) was retrieved from a study of blood T cell repertoires in COVID-19 (dated by TCRdb to the early 2020s). Some background on the complete study: Collaborator samples came from the United States, Italy and Spain and covered acute and convalescent phases of COVID-19. The material from the prospective study consisted of cDNA or gDNA derived from T cells, B-cell-depleted T cells, or PBMCs. Subjects who had been exposed to COVID-19, were actively infected with it, or had recovered from it provided the deeply sampled blood TCRbeta repertoires that made up the dataset. The repertoires were released in a freely available public database meant as a resource for research on the immune response to SARS-CoV-2. Samples came from the ongoing ImmuneRACE study (first 160 participants) plus 1,254 subjects from 6 global collaborators. The sample metadata nearly always contained a de-identified subject ID, COVID-19 status, age in years and sex. Where available, HLA class I and class II types were obtained from metadata supplied by the sample provider rather than from assay-based typing.

The CDR3 goes from the cysteine to the phenylalanine over 13 residues. The only DNA kept is the CDR3, 39 bases in frame from the first base. Between the V and J ends, shortened by 7 bases and 1 base respectively, the junction contains 11 bases. CDR1 SGDLS and CDR2 YYNGEE were looked up in the germline V gene. About this clone: The target of this receptor is not known. Base qualities are not provided; no much larger clone lies one nucleotide away.

What the research found in general, with its limitations: Clinical and demographic metadata were provided uncurated, with the amount varying by source and participant.

The immunoSEQ Assay, a bias-controlled multiplex PCR, was used to amplify TCRbeta CDR3 regions from genomic DNA. As for the original processing: Nucleated cell counts per sample were estimated from amplification of reference gene primers within the assay. To quantify the absolute abundance of each unique TCRbeta CDR3 rearrangement, sequence reads were collapsed and filtered. For each sample, productive Simpson clonality was calculated by taking the square root of Simpson's diversity index across productive rearrangements. TCRdb holds this immuneACCESS table with in-frame rearrangements only. Some clones are missing; in checked studies, unresolved V genes explain under half, and the rest has no known cause. V and J calls plus clone size are reproduced from that table; the DNA served to infer D and trimming. The sample table holds some 50,000 clones, of which around nine tenths were seen once. Approximately 6.2% of the sample goes to the ten largest clones.

Whole blood was collected in K2EDTA tubes by collaborating institutions according to the institutions' own protocols. For TCRbeta analysis, collaborator samples were shipped as frozen whole blood, as isolated PBMCs, or as DNA extracted from either sample type. The V and J genes are TRBV9 and TRBJ2-5, with TRBD2 as a weak D call on 7 bases. Sequenced: peripheral blood. The sequence was collected from a man in his forties or fifties with acute or convalescent COVID-19. The DNA reads TGTGCCAGCGGGGGGGGCTCCCAAGAGACCCAGTACTTC. It codes for CASGGGSQETQYF.